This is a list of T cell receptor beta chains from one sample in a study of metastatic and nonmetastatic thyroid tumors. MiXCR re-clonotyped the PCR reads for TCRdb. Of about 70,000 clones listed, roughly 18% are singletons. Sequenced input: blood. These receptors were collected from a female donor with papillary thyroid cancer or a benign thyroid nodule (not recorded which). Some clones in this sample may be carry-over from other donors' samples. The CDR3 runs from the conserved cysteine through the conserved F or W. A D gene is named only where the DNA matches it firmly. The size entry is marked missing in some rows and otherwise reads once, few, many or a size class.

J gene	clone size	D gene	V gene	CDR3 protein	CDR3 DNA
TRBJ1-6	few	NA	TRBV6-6	CASSPRQERSYNSPLHF	TGTGCCAGCAGTCCCCGACAGGAACGCTCCTATAATTCACCCCTCCACTTT
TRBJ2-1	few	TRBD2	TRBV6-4	CASSQTSGGDDEQFF	TGTGCCAGCAGCCAGACTAGCGGGGGGGACGATGAGCAGTTCTTC
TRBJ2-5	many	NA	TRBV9	CASSVGNGRGETQYF	TGTGCCAGCAGCGTAGGGAACGGGAGAGGAGAGACCCAGTACTTC
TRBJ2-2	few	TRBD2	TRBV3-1	CASSQGTSYTGELFF	TGTGCCAGCAGCCAAGGGACTAGCTACACCGGGGAGCTGTTTTTT
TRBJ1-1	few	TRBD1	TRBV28	CASSLPRTGMNTEAFF	TGTGCCAGCAGTTTACCCCGGACAGGGATGAACACTGAAGCTTTCTTT
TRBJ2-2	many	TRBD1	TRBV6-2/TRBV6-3	CASSRDRGNTGELFF	TGTGCCAGCAGCCGCGACAGGGGGAACACCGGGGAGCTGTTTTTT
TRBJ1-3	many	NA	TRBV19	CATSTLSSGNTIYF	TGTGCCACCTCCACTCTCAGCTCTGGAAACACCATATATTTT
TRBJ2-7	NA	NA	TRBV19	CASSTIGPKDQYF	TGTGCCAGTAGTACTATAGGCCCAAAAGATCAGTACTTC
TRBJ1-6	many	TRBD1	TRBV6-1	CASSAGQGEPNSPLHF	TGTGCCAGCAGTGCTGGACAGGGAGAGCCTAATTCACCCCTCCACTTT
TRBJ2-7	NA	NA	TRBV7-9	CASSLSGGYEQYF	TGTGCCAGCAGCTTATCAGGCGGGTACGAGCAGTACTTC
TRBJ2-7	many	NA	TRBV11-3	CASSLAGSSYEQYF	TGTGCCAGCAGCTTAGCCGGGAGCTCCTACGAGCAGTACTTC
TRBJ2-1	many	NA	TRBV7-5	CATRGGWTSGRASNEQFF	TGTGCCACCCGAGGGGGTTGGACTAGCGGGAGGGCCTCAAATGAGCAGTTCTTC
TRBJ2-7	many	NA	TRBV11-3	CASSLVSGTEQYF	TGTGCCAGCAGCTTAGTCTCGGGTACCGAGCAGTACTTC
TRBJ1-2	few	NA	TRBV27	CASSPNGQPGVAGDYTF	TGTGCCAGCAGTCCTAATGGGCAACCAGGGGTCGCGGGGGACTACACCTTC
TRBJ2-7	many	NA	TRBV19	CASSIVAGGEQYF	TGTGCCAGTAGTATAGTGGCAGGCGGCGAGCAGTACTTC
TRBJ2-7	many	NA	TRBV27	CASSLARFYEQYF	TGTGCCAGCAGTTTAGCTAGGTTCTACGAGCAGTACTTC
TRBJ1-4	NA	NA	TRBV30	CAWGPLRGEKLFF	TGTGCCTGGGGACCACTAAGGGGTGAAAAACTGTTTTTT
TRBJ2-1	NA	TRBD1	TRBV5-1	CASSLDGTGVLKHEQFF	TGCGCCAGCAGCTTGGATGGGACAGGGGTACTAAAACATGAGCAGTTCTTC
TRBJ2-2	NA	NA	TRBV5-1	CASSFWGHLTGELFF	TGCGCCAGCAGCTTTTGGGGCCATCTTACCGGGGAGCTGTTTTTT